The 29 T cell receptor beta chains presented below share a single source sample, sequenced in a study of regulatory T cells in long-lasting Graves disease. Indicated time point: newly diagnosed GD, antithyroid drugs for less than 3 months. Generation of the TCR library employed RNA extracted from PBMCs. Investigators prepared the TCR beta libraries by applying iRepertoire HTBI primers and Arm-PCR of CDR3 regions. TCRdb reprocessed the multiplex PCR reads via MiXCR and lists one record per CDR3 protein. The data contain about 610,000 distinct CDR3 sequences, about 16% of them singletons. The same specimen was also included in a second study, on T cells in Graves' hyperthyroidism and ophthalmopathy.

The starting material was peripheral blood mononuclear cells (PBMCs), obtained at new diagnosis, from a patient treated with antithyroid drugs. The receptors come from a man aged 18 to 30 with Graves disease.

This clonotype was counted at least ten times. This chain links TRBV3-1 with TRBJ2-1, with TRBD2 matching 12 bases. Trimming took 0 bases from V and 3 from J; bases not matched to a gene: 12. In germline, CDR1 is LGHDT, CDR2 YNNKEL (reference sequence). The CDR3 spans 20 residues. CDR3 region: CASSQDATLAGGPLYNEQFF. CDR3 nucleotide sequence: TGTGCCAGCAGCCAAGATGCGACTCTAGCGGGAGGGCCTCTCTACAATGAGCAGTTCTTC.

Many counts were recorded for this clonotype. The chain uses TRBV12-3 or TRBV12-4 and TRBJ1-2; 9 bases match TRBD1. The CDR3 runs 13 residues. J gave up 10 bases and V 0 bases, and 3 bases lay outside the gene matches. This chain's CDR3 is CASSLARDRDYTF. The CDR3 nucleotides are TGTGCCAGCAGTTTAGCAAGGGACAGGGACTACACCTTC.

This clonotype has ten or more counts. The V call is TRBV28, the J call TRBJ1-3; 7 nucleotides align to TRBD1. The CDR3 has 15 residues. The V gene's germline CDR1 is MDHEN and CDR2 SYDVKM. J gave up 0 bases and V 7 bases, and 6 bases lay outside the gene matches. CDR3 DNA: TGTGCCAGCACCCCAGGGGGATTCTCTGGAAACACCATATATTTT. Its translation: CASTPGGFSGNTIYF. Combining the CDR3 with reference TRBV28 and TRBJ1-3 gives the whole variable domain DVKVTQSSRYLVKRTGEKVFLECVQDMDHENMFWYRQDPGLGLRLIYFSYDVKMKEKGDIPEGYSVSREKKERFSLILESASTNQTSMYLCASTPGGFSGNTIYFGEGSWLTVV.

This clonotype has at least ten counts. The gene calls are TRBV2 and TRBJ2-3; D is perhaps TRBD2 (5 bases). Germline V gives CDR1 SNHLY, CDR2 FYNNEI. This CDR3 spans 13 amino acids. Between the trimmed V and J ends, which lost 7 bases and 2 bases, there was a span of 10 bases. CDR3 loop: CASMQEVTDTQYF. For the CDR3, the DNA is TGTGCCAGCATGCAGGAGGTCACAGATACGCAGTATTTT.

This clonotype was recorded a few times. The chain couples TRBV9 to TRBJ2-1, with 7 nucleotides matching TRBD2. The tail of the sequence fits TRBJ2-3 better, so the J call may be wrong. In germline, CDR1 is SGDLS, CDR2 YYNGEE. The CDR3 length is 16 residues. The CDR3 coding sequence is TGTGCCAGCAGCGGATCGAGACTAGCAAAGGGGAGGCCGCAGTATTTT. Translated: CASSGSRLAKGRPQYF.

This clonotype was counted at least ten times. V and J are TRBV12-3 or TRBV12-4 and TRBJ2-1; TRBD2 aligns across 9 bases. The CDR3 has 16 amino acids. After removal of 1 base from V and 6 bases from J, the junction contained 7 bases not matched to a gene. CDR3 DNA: TGTGCCAGCAGTTTAGGTGGGACTAGCTTCTTCAATGAGCAGTTCTTC. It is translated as CASSLGGTSFFNEQFF.

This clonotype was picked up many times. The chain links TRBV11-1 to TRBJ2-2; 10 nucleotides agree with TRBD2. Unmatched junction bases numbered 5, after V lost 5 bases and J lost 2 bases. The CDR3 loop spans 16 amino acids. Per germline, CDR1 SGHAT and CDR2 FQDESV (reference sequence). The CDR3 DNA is TGTGCCAGCAGCCCTCGGACTAGCGGAAACACCGGGGAGCTGTTTTTT. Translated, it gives CASSPRTSGNTGELFF.

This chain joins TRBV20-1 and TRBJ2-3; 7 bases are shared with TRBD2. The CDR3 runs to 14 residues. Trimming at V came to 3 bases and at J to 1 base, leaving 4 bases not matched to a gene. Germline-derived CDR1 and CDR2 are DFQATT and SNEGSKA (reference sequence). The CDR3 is CSASPTSGTDTQYF. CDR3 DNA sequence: TGCAGTGCTAGTCCCACTAGCGGCACAGATACGCAGTATTTT.

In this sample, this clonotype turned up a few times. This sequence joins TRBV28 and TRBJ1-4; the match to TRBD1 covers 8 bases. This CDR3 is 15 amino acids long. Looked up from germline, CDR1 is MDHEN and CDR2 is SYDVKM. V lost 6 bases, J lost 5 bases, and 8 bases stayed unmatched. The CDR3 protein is CASSSAGTGNEKLFF. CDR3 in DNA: TGTGCCAGCAGCTCCGCCGGGACAGGCAATGAAAAACTGTTTTTT.

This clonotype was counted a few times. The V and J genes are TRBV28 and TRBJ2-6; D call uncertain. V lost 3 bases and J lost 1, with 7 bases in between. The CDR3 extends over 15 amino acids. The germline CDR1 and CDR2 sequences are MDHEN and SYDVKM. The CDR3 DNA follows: TGTGCCAGCAGTTTTGGTTTTTCTGGGGCCAACGTCCTGACTTTC. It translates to CASSFGFSGANVLTF.

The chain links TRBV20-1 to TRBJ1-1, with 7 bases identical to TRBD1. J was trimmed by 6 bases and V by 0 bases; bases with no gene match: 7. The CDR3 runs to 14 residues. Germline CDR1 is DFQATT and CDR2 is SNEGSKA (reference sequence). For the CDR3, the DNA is TGCAGTGCTAGAGATGACAGGGATGCATCTGAAGCTTTCTTT. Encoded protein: CSARDDRDASEAFF.

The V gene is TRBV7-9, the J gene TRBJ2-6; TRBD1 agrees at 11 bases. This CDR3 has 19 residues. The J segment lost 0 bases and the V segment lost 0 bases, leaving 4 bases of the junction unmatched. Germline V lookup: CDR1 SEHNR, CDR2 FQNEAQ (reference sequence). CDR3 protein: CASSLAFGTGGSGANVLTF. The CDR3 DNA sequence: TGTGCCAGCAGCTTAGCTTTTGGGACAGGGGGCTCTGGGGCCAACGTCCTGACTTTC.

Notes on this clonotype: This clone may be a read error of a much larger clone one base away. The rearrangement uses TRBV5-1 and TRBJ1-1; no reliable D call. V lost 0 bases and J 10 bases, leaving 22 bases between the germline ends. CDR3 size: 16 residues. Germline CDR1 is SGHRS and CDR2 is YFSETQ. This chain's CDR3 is CASSLGSFSAPGGAFF. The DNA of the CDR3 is TGCGCCAGCAGCTTGGGGAGTTTCTCCGCCCCGGGTGGAGCTTTCTTT.

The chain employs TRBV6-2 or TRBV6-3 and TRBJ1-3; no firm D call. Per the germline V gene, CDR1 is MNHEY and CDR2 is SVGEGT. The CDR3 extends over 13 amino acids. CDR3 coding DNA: TGTGCTGCCGTCGTTCCCTCTGGAAACACCATATATTTT. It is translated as CAAVVPSGNTIYF.

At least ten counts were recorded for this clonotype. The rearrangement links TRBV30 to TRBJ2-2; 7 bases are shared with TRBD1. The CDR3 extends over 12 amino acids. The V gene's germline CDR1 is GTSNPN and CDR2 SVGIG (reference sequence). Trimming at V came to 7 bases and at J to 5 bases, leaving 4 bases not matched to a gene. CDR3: CASKGATGELFF. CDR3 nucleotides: TGTGCCTCGAAGGGGGCGACCGGGGAGCTGTTTTTT. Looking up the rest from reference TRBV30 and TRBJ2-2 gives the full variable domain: SQTIHQWPATLVQPVGSPLSLECTVEGTSNPNLYWYRQAAGRGLQLLFYSVGIGQISSEVPQNLSASRPQDRQFILSSKKLLLSDSGFYLCASKGATGELFFGEGSRLTVL.

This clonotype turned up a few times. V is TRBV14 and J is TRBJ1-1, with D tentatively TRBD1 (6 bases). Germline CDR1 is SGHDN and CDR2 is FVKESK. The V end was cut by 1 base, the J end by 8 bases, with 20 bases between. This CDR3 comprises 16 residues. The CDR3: CASSQGTGYLMGEAFF. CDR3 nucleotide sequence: TGTGCCAGCAGCCAAGGAACAGGGTATTTAATGGGAGAAGCTTTCTTT.

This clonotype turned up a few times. Written as DNA, the CDR3 is TGTGCGGATAAGGTTGCGTGTGCTGCTGGACAGGAAAGACAAGAGACCCAGTACTTC. Amino acid sequence: CADKVACAAGQERQETQYF. The chain has TRBV27 and TRBJ2-5; TRBD1 matches 7 bases. CDR1 is MNHEY, CDR2 SMNVEV, per germline (reference sequence). The CDR3 runs 19 residues.

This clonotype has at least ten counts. This chain's CDR3 is CARQGGMNTEAFF. Written as DNA, the CDR3 is TGTGCCAGACAGGGGGGGATGAACACTGAAGCTTTCTTT. The chain has TRBV28 and TRBJ1-1; TRBD1 agrees at 8 bases. Germline CDR1 is MDHEN and CDR2 is SYDVKM. Trimming at V came to 9 bases and at J to 0 bases, leaving 3 bases not matched to a gene. CDR3 length: 13 amino acids. Variable domain in full (rest from reference TRBV28 and TRBJ1-1): DVKVTQSSRYLVKRTGEKVFLECVQDMDHENMFWYRQDPGLGLRLIYFSYDVKMKEKGDIPEGYSVSREKKERFSLILESASTNQTSMYLCARQGGMNTEAFFGQGTRLTVV.

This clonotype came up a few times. CDR3 bases: TGCAGTGCTAGAGTCCCGGGGCCCTACAATGAGCAGTTCTTC. Translation gives CSARVPGPYNEQFF. This chain uses TRBV20-1 with TRBJ2-1; D is possibly TRBD1 or TRBD2 (5 bases each). The CDR3 is 14 residues long. Trimming left V 1 base short and J 2 bases short, with 9 bases between. CDR1 and CDR2 from the germline V gene are DFQATT and SNEGSKA (reference sequence).

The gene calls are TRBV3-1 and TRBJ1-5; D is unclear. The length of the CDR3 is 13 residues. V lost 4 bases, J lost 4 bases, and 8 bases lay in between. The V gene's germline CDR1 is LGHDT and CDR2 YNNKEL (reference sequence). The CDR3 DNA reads TGTGCCAGCAGCCCCGGATGGAATCAGCCCCAGCATTTT. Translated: CASSPGWNQPQHF.

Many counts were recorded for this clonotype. CDR3 in amino acids: CASRPRLAGHYNEQFF. CDR3 nucleotide sequence: TGTGCCAGCAGACCCCGACTAGCGGGACACTACAATGAGCAGTTCTTC. V and J are TRBV6-2 or TRBV6-3 and TRBJ2-1; 11 nucleotides agree with TRBD2. CDR1 MNHEY and CDR2 SVGEGT come from the germline V gene. V lost 6 bases to trimming and J lost 3 bases; unmatched junction nucleotides: 7. The CDR3 is made up of 16 amino acids.

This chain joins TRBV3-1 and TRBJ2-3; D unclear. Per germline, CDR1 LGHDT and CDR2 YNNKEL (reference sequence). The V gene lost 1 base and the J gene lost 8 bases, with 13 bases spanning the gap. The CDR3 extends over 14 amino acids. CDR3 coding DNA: TGTGCCAGCAGCCAAGGTTCTTCTAGTTTTACGCAGTATTTT. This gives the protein CASSQGSSSFTQYF.

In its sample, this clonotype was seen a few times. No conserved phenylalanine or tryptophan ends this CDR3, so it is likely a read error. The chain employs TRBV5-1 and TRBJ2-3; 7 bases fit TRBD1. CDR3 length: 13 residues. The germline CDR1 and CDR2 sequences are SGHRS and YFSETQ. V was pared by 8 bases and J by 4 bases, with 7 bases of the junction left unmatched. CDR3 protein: CASRQGSADTQYL. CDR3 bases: TGCGCCAGTAGACAGGGAAGTGCAGATACGCAGTATCTT.

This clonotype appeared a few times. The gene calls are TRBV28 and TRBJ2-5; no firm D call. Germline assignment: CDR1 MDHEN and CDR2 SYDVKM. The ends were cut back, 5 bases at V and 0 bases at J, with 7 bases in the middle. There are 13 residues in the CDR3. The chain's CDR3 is CASSEQNQETQYF. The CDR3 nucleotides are TGTGCCAGCAGTGAACAGAACCAAGAGACCCAGTACTTC.

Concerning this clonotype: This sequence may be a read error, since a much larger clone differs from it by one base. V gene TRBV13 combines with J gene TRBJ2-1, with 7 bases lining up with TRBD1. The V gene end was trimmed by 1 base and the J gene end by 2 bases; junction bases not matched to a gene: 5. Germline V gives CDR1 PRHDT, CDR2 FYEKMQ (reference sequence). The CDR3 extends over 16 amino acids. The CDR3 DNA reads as TGTGCCAGCAGCTTAGCCAGGGGGTTGGCCTACAATGAGCAGTTCTTC. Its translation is CASSLARGLAYNEQFF.

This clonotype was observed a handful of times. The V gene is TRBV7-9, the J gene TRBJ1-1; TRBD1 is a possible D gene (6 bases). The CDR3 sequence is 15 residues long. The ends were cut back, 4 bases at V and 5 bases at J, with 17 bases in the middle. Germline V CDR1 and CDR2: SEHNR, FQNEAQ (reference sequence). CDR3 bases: TGTGCCAGCAGCTCTCAGGGGCAGGGAGGTACTGAAGCTTTCTTT. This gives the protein CASSSQGQGGTEAFF.

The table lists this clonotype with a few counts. The CDR3: CSVISGTKSHEQYF. The DNA of the CDR3 is TGCAGCGTTATTTCCGGGACAAAATCCCACGAGCAGTACTTC. The chain couples TRBV29-1 to TRBJ2-7; possibly TRBD1 for D (6 bases). The ends were cut back, 5 bases at V and 5 bases at J, with 19 bases in the middle. The CDR3 sequence is 14 residues long. The V gene's germline CDR1 is SQVTM and CDR2 ANQGSEA.

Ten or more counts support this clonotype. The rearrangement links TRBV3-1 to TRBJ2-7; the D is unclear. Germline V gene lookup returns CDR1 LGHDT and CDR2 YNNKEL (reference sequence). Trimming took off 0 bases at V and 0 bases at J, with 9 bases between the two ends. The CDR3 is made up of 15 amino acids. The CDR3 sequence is CASSQERDGSYEQYF. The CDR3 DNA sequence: TGTGCCAGCAGCCAAGAAAGAGACGGCTCCTACGAGCAGTACTTC.

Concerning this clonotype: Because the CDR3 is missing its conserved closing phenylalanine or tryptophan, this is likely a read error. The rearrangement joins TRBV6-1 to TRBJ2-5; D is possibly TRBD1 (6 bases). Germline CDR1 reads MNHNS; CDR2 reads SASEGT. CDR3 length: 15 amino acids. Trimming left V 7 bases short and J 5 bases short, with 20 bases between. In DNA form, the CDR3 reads TGTGCCAGCACCGCTTCGACAGGATGGATGGAGACCCAGTACCTC. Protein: CASTASTGWMETQYL.